This T cell receptor beta chain was retrieved from a study of blood T cell dynamics during melanoma immunotherapy. The time point: pre-treatment baseline. Data came from immunoSEQ multiplex PCR; TCRdb stores just in-frame clones and leaves some out. This table holds 15,000 to 20,000 clones, approximately 90% found once. The specimen was blood, collected from a patient treated with checkpoint blockade. The sequence was collected from a human donor with melanoma.

Here the CDR3 reads CASSIPPFAGNTIYF. The CDR3 DNA follows: TGTGCCAGTAGTATTCCTCCCTTCGCTGGAAACACCATATATTTT. This chain uses TRBV19 with TRBJ1-3; unclear D gene. Germline V gene lookup returns CDR1 LNHDA and CDR2 SQIVND (reference sequence). This CDR3 has 15 residues. Trimming stripped 3 bases from V and 2 bases from J, with 11 bases between. The whole variable domain, remainder taken from reference TRBV19 and TRBJ1-3, is DGGITQSPKYLFRKEGQNVTLSCEQNLNHDAMYWYRQDPGQGLRLIYYSQIVNDFQKGDIAEGYSVSREKKESFPLTVTSAQKNPTAFYLCASSIPPFAGNTIYFGEGSWLTVV.